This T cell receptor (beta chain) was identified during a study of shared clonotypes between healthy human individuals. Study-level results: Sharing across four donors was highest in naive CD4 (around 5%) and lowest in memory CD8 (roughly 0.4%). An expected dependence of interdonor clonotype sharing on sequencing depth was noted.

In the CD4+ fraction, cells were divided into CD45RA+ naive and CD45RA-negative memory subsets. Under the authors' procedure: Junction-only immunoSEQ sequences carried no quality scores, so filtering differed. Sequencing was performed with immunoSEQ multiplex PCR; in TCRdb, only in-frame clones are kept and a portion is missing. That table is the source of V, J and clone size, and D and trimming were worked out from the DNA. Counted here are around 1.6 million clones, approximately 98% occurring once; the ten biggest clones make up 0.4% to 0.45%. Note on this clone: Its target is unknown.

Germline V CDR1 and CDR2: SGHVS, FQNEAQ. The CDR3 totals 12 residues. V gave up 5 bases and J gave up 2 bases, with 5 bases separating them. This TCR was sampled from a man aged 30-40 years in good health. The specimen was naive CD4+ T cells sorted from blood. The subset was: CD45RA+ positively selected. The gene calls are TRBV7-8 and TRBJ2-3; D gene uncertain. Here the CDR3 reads CASSPDTDTQYF. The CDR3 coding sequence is TGTGCCAGCAGCCCTGACACAGATACGCAGTATTTT.